These 30 T cell receptor beta chains share one sample of origin, sequenced in a study of T-cell reconstitution after alpha-beta-depleted transplantation in children. General study results and limits: Fresh T-cell production supplied most of the T-cell counts and diversity seen one year after transplant.

These receptors lack a known antigen. Unique molecular identifiers were incorporated when the TCRbeta library was constructed. Each CDR3 protein gets one entry after TCRdb re-called the PCR reads with MiXCR. The sample lists approximately 300,000 distinct CDR3 sequences; 6% to 10% were seen once. The sequenced sample was peripheral blood, obtained 360 days after TCRalphabeta/CD19-depleted stem cell transplant. The receptors derive from a female patient between 2 and 15 years old who had a stem cell transplant for Fanconi anemia, so the T cells may come from the graft donor.

This clonotype has at least ten counts. The chain employs TRBV24-1 and TRBJ1-1; D is uncertain. There are 13 residues in the CDR3. CDR1 and CDR2 (germline): KGHDR, SFDVKD. Trimming left V 4 bases short and J 0 bases short, with 5 bases between. CDR3 DNA sequence: TGTGCCACCAGTGACGAAATGAACACTGAAGCTTTCTTT. It specifies CATSDEMNTEAFF.

This clonotype was counted ten times or more. V gene TRBV20-1 combines with J gene TRBJ2-1; 14 bases match TRBD2. CDR3 length: 14 residues. The J segment lost 9 bases and the V segment lost 3 bases, leaving 4 bases of the junction unmatched. Germline V gene lookup returns CDR1 DFQATT and CDR2 SNEGSKA (reference sequence). This chain's CDR3 is CSARGLAGVAEQFF. The CDR3 DNA reads TGCAGTGCTAGGGGACTAGCGGGAGTCGCTGAGCAGTTCTTC.

This clonotype has a handful of counts. The chain is built from TRBV5-1 and TRBJ2-5; D is perhaps TRBD2 (6 bases). Looked up from germline, CDR1 is SGHRS and CDR2 is YFSETQ. The V gene lost 3 bases and the J gene lost 2 bases, with 14 bases spanning the gap. CDR3 length: 15 amino acids. The CDR3 protein is CASSWGWREQETQYF. For the CDR3, the DNA is TGCGCCAGCAGCTGGGGATGGCGGGAACAAGAGACCCAGTACTTC.

As for this clonotype: A read error may be the cause here, since a much bigger clone is one base away. The conserved phenylalanine or tryptophan normally closing the CDR3 is absent here, so this likely arose from a read error. The chain couples TRBV6-1 to TRBJ2-3; 15 nucleotides align to TRBD2. Per germline, CDR1 MNHNS and CDR2 SASEGT. After removal of 6 bases from V and 8 bases from J, the junction contained 12 bases not matched to a gene. The CDR3 runs to 17 residues. DNA of the CDR3: TGTGCCAGCAGGGAACCGGGACTAGCGGGAGGTAGTAGTACGCAGTATTGT. It codes for CASREPGLAGGSSTQYC.

There are many counts of this clonotype. The chain uses TRBV10-3 and TRBJ2-3; D possibly uses TRBD1 or TRBD2 (6 bases each). The V end lost 3 bases, the J end lost 0 bases, and 13 bases lay between the germline ends. Germline loops: CDR1 ENHRY, CDR2 SYGVKD. The CDR3 consists of 16 residues. The CDR3 here is CAISEGGGGSTDTQYF. CDR3 DNA: TGTGCCATCAGTGAAGGAGGGGGTGGAAGCACAGATACGCAGTATTTT.

This clonotype showed up many times. This chain joins TRBV7-8 and TRBJ1-6; maybe TRBD1 (5 bases). The germline CDR1 and CDR2 sequences are SGHVS and FQNEAQ. The CDR3 loop spans 14 amino acids. With 3 bases removed from V and 6 bases from J, the gap between germline ends came to 9 bases. This CDR3 is CASSFGQGNSPLHF. CDR3 nucleotide sequence: TGTGCCAGCAGCTTCGGGCAGGGTAATTCACCCCTCCACTTT.

This clonotype was recorded at least ten times. The rearrangement links TRBV3-1 to TRBJ2-2; TRBD1 or TRBD2 may be the D gene (5 bases each). Per the germline V gene, CDR1 is LGHDT and CDR2 is YNNKEL (reference sequence). Trimming cost V 3 bases and J 5 bases, with 25 bases left between them. The CDR3 spans 19 residues. CDR3 amino acids: CASSHSPRSGQGRTGELFF. DNA of the CDR3: TGTGCCAGCAGCCATTCCCCTCGGTCGGGGCAGGGTAGGACCGGGGAGCTGTTTTTT.

This clonotype came up a few times. This chain links TRBV11-2 with TRBJ2-3, with 15 bases matching TRBD2. CDR3 length equals 20 residues. V lost 1 base to trimming and J lost 2 bases; unmatched junction nucleotides: 10. CDR1 is SGHAT and CDR2 is FQNNGV in the germline V gene. In DNA, the CDR3 is TGTGCCAGCAGCTTAGGTTTTGGGGGACTAGCGGGGGGTCCCACAGATACGCAGTATTTT. Translating it yields CASSLGFGGLAGGPTDTQYF.

This clonotype appeared many times. The chain employs TRBV6-5 and TRBJ1-2; 7 bases fit TRBD1. Trimming at V came to 4 bases and at J to 6 bases, leaving 14 bases not matched to a gene. This CDR3 is 16 amino acids long. Per germline, CDR1 MNHEY and CDR2 SVGAGI. CDR3 DNA: TGTGCCAGCAGTTCTGTCCCGGGACAGCTACGTGATGGCTACACCTTC. It translates to CASSSVPGQLRDGYTF.

This clonotype was seen at least ten times. The chain recombines TRBV12-3 or TRBV12-4 with TRBJ2-1; possibly TRBD1 for D (5 bases). The length of the CDR3 is 13 residues. The V end lost 6 bases, the J end lost 12 bases, and 18 bases lay between the germline ends. CDR3 DNA: TGTGCCAGCAGCCCCTCAGGGTTGACTCGGCAGTTCTTC. Translation: CASSPSGLTRQFF.

V usage is TRBV18 and J usage is TRBJ2-3; unclear D gene. The CDR3 totals 13 residues. Germline V gene lookup returns CDR1 KGHSH and CDR2 LQKENI. The V end lost 1 base, the J end lost 6 bases, and 8 bases lay between the germline ends. CDR3: CASSPLRPDTQYF. The CDR3 DNA reads TGTGCCAGCTCACCACTCCGACCCGATACGCAGTATTTT.

In its sample, this clonotype was seen many times. The rearrangement joins TRBV20-1 to TRBJ2-7, with D hard to call. Between the trimmed V and J ends, which lost 0 bases and 7 bases, there was a span of 13 bases. The V gene's germline CDR1 is DFQATT and CDR2 SNEGSKA (reference sequence). CDR3 size: 13 residues. In DNA, the CDR3 is TGCAGTGCTAGAGATCTGACCGGACGAGAGCAGTACTTC. Protein product: CSARDLTGREQYF.

Many counts were recorded for this clonotype. This chain joins TRBV28 and TRBJ2-7; 14 bases match TRBD2. This CDR3 comprises 19 residues. The V gene's germline CDR1 is MDHEN and CDR2 SYDVKM. V gave up 3 bases and J gave up 3 bases; unmatched junction bases: 13. The chain's CDR3 is CASSFSPVGLAGVNYEQYF. DNA for the CDR3: TGTGCCAGCAGTTTTTCCCCGGTGGGACTAGCGGGAGTTAACTACGAGCAGTACTTC.

In this sample, this clonotype turned up a few times. In DNA, the CDR3 is TGTGCCAGCAGTGTTAGCGGGGCCACCGGGGAGCTGTTTTTT. Protein sequence: CASSVSGATGELFF. The chain combines TRBV6-1 with TRBJ2-2; 8 positions agree with TRBD2. The CDR3 totals 14 residues. V trimming: 4 bases; J trimming: 4 bases; junction bases outside the gene matches: 2. The germline V gene encodes CDR1 MNHNS and CDR2 SASEGT.

This clonotype was counted only a few times. The chain uses TRBV28 and TRBJ1-2; D gene ambiguous. Germline V gene lookup returns CDR1 MDHEN and CDR2 SYDVKM. V shed 3 bases and J shed 2 bases, with 10 bases lying between them. This CDR3 comprises 14 residues. As DNA, the CDR3 is TGTGCCAGCAGTTTTGTCGGAAGGAACTATGGCTACACCTTC. It translates to CASSFVGRNYGYTF.

This clonotype was recorded at least ten times. The chain uses TRBV29-1 and TRBJ2-6; D is unresolved. Trimming shortened V by 4 bases and J by 0 bases, and 7 bases separated the two germline ends. Germline V lookup: CDR1 SQVTM, CDR2 ANQGSEA. The CDR3 has 14 residues. The CDR3 spells CSVAGSSGANVLTF. The CDR3 nucleotides read TGCAGCGTTGCAGGAAGCTCTGGGGCCAACGTCCTGACTTTC. The full variable domain, with the rest looked up from reference TRBV29-1 and TRBJ2-6, is SAVISQKPSRDICQRGTSLTIQCQVDSQVTMMFWYRQQPGQSLTLIATANQGSEATYESGFVIDKFPISRPNLTFSTLTVSNMSPEDSSIYLCSVAGSSGANVLTFGAGSRLTVL.

The sample holds a few counts of this clonotype. This rearrangement joins TRBV27 to TRBJ1-5; D gene ambiguous. Deletions cut 3 bases from V and 1 base from J, with 4 bases between. This CDR3 comprises 13 residues. Germline lookup yields CDR1 MNHEY and CDR2 SMNVEV (reference sequence). CDR3 in amino acids: CASSFFSNQPQHF. The CDR3 coding sequence is TGTGCCAGCAGTTTTTTCAGCAATCAGCCCCAGCATTTT.

This chain uses TRBV4-2 with TRBJ1-2; tentatively, D is TRBD1 (6 bases). The CDR3 has 15 residues. Germline V CDR1 and CDR2: LGHNA, YNFKEQ. Between the trimmed V and J ends, which lost 1 base and 8 bases, there was a span of 17 bases. Written as DNA, the CDR3 is TGTGCCAGCAGCCAAGCTGTAACAGGGAGTAAAGGCTACACCTTC. Protein sequence: CASSQAVTGSKGYTF.

Concerning this clonotype itself: A junction end diverges from the germline sequence, so it may reflect a read error. The chain has TRBV2 and TRBJ1-6, with a tentative D call TRBD1 (5 bases). This CDR3 is built from 12 residues. Germline V gene lookup returns CDR1 SNHLY and CDR2 FYNNEI. The chain's CDR3 is CVSSLGGSPLHF. In DNA form, the CDR3 reads TGTGTCAGCAGCCTGGGGGGATCACCCCTCCACTTT.

The table lists this clonotype with many counts. This chain connects TRBV12-3 or TRBV12-4 to TRBJ2-5, with D possibly called TRBD1 or TRBD2 (5 bases each). This CDR3 contains 15 residues. V was cut by 3 bases and J by 2 bases, with 13 bases left in between. The CDR3 reads CASSFPGPQQETQYF. The DNA of the CDR3 is TGTGCCAGCAGTTTTCCGGGACCGCAGCAAGAGACCCAGTACTTC.

This clonotype was recorded many times. The chain combines TRBV12-3 or TRBV12-4 with TRBJ1-3; 7 bases agree with TRBD1. Unmatched junction bases numbered 6, after V lost 5 bases and J lost 5 bases. The CDR3 has 14 amino acids. The CDR3 coding sequence is TGTGCCAGCAGTCTCAAGGGACAGAGAAACACCATATATTTT. Translated: CASSLKGQRNTIYF.

The chain joins TRBV4-1 to TRBJ2-1, with D unclear. Germline V lookup: CDR1 MGHRA, CDR2 YSYEKL. Trimming pared 1 base from V and 0 bases from J, leaving 7 bases between. The CDR3 length is 15 residues. The CDR3 DNA follows: TGCGCCAGCAGCCAAGGGGAAAGCTCCTACAATGAGCAGTTCTTC. It codes for CASSQGESSYNEQFF.

Regarding this clonotype: A read error may be the cause here, since a much bigger clone is one base away. The CDR3 reads CASSLTPLGMAGQLFF. In nucleotides, the CDR3 is TGTGCCAGCAGCTTAACCCCCTTGGGCATGGCCGGGCAGCTGTTTTTT. The rearrangement uses TRBV7-8 and TRBJ2-2, with D unclear. The CDR3 is made up of 16 amino acids. CDR1 is SGHVS and CDR2 is FQNEAQ in the germline V gene.

The genes are TRBV9 and TRBJ2-7, with 7 bases matching TRBD2. Germline V gives CDR1 SGDLS, CDR2 YYNGEE. V lost 0 bases to trimming and J lost 3 bases; unmatched junction nucleotides: 6. The CDR3 consists of 15 residues. CDR3 in DNA: TGTGCCAGCAGCGTAGCAGTGGGAGGGTACTACGAGCAGTACTTC. Amino acids: CASSVAVGGYYEQYF.

This clonotype was picked up many times. This chain uses TRBV5-6 with TRBJ1-1, with D perhaps matching TRBD1 (6 bases). Germline V gene lookup returns CDR1 SGHDT and CDR2 YYEEEE. The V end was cut by 4 bases, the J end by 2 bases, with 15 bases between. The CDR3 is 15 residues long. The CDR3 is CASSVYREGNTEAFF. The CDR3 nucleotides read TGTGCCAGCAGCGTGTACAGGGAGGGCAACACTGAAGCTTTCTTT.

Ten or more counts support this clonotype. The DNA for the CDR3 is TGCGCCAGCAGCTTACAGGTTTCTCAAGAGACCCAGTACTTC. The encoded protein is CASSLQVSQETQYF. The chain has TRBV5-1 and TRBJ2-5, with D maybe TRBD1 (5 bases). Per germline, CDR1 SGHRS and CDR2 YFSETQ. This CDR3 region has 14 residues. The germline V and J ends were trimmed by 2 bases and 2 bases, with 10 bases remaining between them.

The rearrangement links TRBV5-4 to TRBJ2-1, with 9 nucleotides matching TRBD2. The V gene end was trimmed by 2 bases and the J gene end by 5 bases; junction bases not matched to a gene: 17. The CDR3 consists of 19 residues. Germline V lookup: CDR1 SGHNT, CDR2 YYREEE (reference sequence). The CDR3 sequence: CASSFLPFGEAGGHNEQFF. The CDR3 DNA sequence: TGTGCCAGCAGCTTCCTCCCTTTCGGGGAAGCGGGGGGCCACAATGAGCAGTTCTTC.

This clonotype has at least ten counts. The gene calls are TRBV3-1 and TRBJ2-1; D unclear. CDR3 size: 18 residues. Between the trimmed V and J ends, which lost 0 bases and 3 bases, there was a span of 18 bases. CDR1 is LGHDT, CDR2 YNNKEL, per germline (reference sequence). Written as DNA, the CDR3 is TGTGCCAGCAGCCAAGAGGTTCCGTGGTCACCCTACTACAATGAGCAGTTCTTC. Protein sequence: CASSQEVPWSPYYNEQFF.

This clonotype was found many times. The V gene is TRBV5-1, the J gene TRBJ2-7; 8 nucleotides agree with TRBD2. The CDR3 has 16 residues. Germline lookup yields CDR1 SGHRS and CDR2 YFSETQ. V shed 0 bases and J 3 bases; nucleotides not matched to a gene: 8. CDR3 DNA: TGCGCCAGCAGCTTGGGCCCCGGTAGCGGGAACTACGAGCAGTACTTC. Amino acid sequence: CASSLGPGSGNYEQYF. The whole variable domain, filled in from reference TRBV5-1 and TRBJ2-7, reads KAGVTQTPRYLIKTRGQQVTLSCSPISGHRSVSWYQQTPGQGLQFLFEYFSETQRNKGNFPGRFSGRQFSNSRSEMNVSTLELGDSALYLCASSLGPGSGNYEQYFGPGTRLTVT.

The J gene is TRBJ2-1, the V gene TRBV6-2 or TRBV6-3; 8 positions match TRBD2. Germline CDR1 MNHEY, CDR2 SVGEGT. V lost 6 bases and J lost 3; bases outside the gene matches: 10. This CDR3 has 16 amino acids. In DNA form, the CDR3 reads TGTGCCAGCAGACCCAGGCGGGGGGTAGGCTACAATGAGCAGTTCTTC. This translates into CASRPRRGVGYNEQFF.